This T cell receptor beta chain was obtained from a study of PD-1 blockade in classical Hodgkin lymphoma. This table comes from immunoSEQ multiplex PCR, and its TCRdb copy is limited to in-frame clones, with some not included. The sample shows over 80,000 clones, just under 95% of them seen only once. The study, taken as a whole, reports: Reasons behind the repertoire differences stay unclear, perhaps disease activity or earlier therapy. Compared with healthy donors, newly diagnosed patients reportedly showed lower baseline TCR diversity.

On this clone: Its antigen is unidentified.

CDR3 length equals 18 residues. Trimming removed 2 bases at V and 0 bases at J, with 17 bases between. Germline V gene sequence: CDR1 SEHNR, CDR2 FQNEAQ (reference sequence). All trial patients relapsed after autologous stem cell transplantation. The best responses consisted of complete response, partial response or progressive disease. The sequence derives from a human donor with classical Hodgkin lymphoma. The rearrangement joins TRBV7-9 to TRBJ2-1, with D tentatively TRBD1 (6 bases). The sample in question was peripheral blood mononuclear cells (PBMCs), obtained at baseline. This CDR3 reads CASSLSPGQKSSYNEQFF. As DNA, the CDR3 is TGTGCCAGCAGCTTATCTCCCGGACAGAAGAGCTCCTACAATGAGCAGTTCTTC.